This T cell receptor (beta chain) was captured by sequencing in a study of cytomegalovirus exposure and HLA in healthy donors. This PCR relied on a set of 60 Vbeta primers and 13 Jbeta primers. Sequenced by immunoSEQ multiplex PCR; TCRdb stores in-frame clones only, minus some. The data show 95,000 to 150,000 clones, under 85% seen once. The CDR3 is made up of 21 amino acids. Trimming took 3 bases from V and 0 from J, leaving 27 bases between them. The germline gives CDR1 SGHDN, CDR2 FVKESK. Study outcomes and limitations: A later analysis linked a missense variant in DCLRE1C to the trimming of TCR beta V and J genes.

Regarding this clone: The antigen is unknown.

Sequencing was performed on PBMCs. The gene calls are TRBV14 and TRBJ1-5; TRBD1 might be the D (6 bases). The sequence was obtained from a young man in good health and CMV-seropositive. CDR3 sequence reads: CASSQPRGRQGLTHSNQPQHF. In DNA form, the CDR3 reads TGTGCCAGCAGCCAGCCCAGGGGTAGGCAGGGGTTAACTCATAGCAATCAGCCCCAGCATTTT.